The clone carrying this T cell receptor (beta chain) has a handful of counts. No antigen is known for it. The data are from a study of graft-versus-host responses after intestinal transplantation. Study observations and caveats: Elevated graft-versus-host to host-versus-graft clonal ratios in allografts were recorded for patients with graft-donor T cell macrochimerism.

With 4 bases clipped from V and 8 bases from J, the junction kept 11 bases outside the gene matches. Germline CDR1 reads KGHSY; CDR2 reads FQNENV. The CDR3 contains 16 residues. Using immunoSEQ multiplex PCR, the repertoire was profiled, and TCRdb retains in-frame clones only, with some absent. The repertoire holds around 49,000 clones, with around 92% as singletons. The rearrangement joins TRBV16 to TRBJ1-4; 9 bases agree with TRBD1. This material consisted of unstimulated CD4+ T cells sorted from spleen or lymph node cells, taken before transplant. This receptor was taken from a human donor who was the organ donor for an intestinal transplant. The DNA for the CDR3 is TGTGCCAGCAGCCTAAAGGGGGACAGGGAAGGGGAAAAACTGTTTTTT. Amino acids: CASSLKGDREGEKLFF.